This TCR beta chain was sequenced for a study of blood T cell repertoires in COVID-19. V was pared by 2 bases and J by 1 base, with 15 bases between. The CDR3 sequence is 16 residues long. Germline loops: CDR1 MNHEY, CDR2 SVGEGT. The assay was immunoSEQ multiplex PCR, and TCRdb's table has in-frame clones only and misses some. The data contain 110,000 or so clones, roughly 81% of them singletons. The sequencing sample was made of peripheral blood. V and J are TRBV6-2 or TRBV6-3 and TRBJ2-7; TRBD2 is a possible D gene (5 bases). This receptor was identified in a man between 40 and 49 years old with acute or convalescent COVID-19. The chain's CDR3 is CASSYGWLRDSYEQYF. The CDR3 nucleotides read TGTGCCAGCAGTTACGGGTGGTTGAGGGATTCCTACGAGCAGTACTTC.